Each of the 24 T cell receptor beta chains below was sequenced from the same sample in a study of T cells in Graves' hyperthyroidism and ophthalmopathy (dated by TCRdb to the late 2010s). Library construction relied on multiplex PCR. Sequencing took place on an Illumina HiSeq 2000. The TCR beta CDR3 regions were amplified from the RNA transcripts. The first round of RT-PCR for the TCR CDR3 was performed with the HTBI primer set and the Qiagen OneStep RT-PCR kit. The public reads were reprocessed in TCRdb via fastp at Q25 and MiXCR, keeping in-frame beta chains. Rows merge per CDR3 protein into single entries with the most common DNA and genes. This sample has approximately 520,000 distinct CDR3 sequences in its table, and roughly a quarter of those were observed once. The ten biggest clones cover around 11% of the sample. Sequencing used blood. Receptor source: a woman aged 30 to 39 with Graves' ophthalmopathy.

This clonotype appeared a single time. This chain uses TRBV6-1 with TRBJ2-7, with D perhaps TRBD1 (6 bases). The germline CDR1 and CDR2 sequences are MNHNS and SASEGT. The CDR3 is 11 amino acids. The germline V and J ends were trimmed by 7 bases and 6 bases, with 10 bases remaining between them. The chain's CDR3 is CASTRGTEQYF. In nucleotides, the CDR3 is TGTGCCAGCACCAGGGGCACCGAGCAGTACTTC.

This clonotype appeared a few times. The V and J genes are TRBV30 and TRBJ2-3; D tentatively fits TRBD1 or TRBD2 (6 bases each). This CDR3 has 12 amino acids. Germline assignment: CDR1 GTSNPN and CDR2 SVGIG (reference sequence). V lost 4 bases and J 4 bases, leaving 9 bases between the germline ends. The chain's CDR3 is CAWKGGADTQYF. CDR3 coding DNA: TGTGCCTGGAAGGGGGGAGCAGATACGCAGTATTTT.

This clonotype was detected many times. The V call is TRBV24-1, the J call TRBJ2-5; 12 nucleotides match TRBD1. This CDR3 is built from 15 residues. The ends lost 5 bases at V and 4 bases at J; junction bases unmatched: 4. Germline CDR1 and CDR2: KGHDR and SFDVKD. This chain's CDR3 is CATSVGTGGIETQYF. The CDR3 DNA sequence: TGTGCCACCAGTGTCGGGACAGGGGGCATAGAGACCCAGTACTTC.

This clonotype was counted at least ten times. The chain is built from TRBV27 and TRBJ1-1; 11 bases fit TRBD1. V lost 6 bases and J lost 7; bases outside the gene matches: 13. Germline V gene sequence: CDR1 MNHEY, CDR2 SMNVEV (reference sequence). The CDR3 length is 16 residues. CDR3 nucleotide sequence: TGTGCCAGCAGAAACAATAAGGGACAGGGGGGCAATGAAGCTTTCTTT. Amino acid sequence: CASRNNKGQGGNEAFF.

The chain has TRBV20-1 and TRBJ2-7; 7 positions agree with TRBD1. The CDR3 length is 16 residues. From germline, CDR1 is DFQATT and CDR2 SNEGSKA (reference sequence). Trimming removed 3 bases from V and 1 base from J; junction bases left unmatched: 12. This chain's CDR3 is CSASYRGRGWSYEQYF. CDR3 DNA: TGCAGTGCTAGTTACAGGGGACGAGGTTGGTCCTACGAGCAGTACTTC.

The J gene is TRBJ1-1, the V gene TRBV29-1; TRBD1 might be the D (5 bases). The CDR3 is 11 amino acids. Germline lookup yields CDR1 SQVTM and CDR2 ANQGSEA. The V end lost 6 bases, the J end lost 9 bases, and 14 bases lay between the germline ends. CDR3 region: CSVPRGAKAFF. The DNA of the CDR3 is TGCAGCGTACCCCGAGGGGCAAAAGCTTTCTTT.

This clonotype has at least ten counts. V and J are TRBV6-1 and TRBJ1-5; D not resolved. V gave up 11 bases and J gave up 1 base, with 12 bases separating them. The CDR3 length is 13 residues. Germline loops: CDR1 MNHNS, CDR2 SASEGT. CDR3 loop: CAAAGESNQPQHF. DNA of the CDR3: TGTGCCGCCGCCGGGGAGAGCAATCAGCCCCAGCATTTT.

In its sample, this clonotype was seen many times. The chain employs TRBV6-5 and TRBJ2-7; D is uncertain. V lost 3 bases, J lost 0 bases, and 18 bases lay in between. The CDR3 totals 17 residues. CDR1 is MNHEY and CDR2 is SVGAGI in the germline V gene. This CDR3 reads CASSYSWSTGSSYEQYF. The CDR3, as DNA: TGTGCCAGCAGTTATTCGTGGAGCACTGGCAGCTCCTACGAGCAGTACTTC.

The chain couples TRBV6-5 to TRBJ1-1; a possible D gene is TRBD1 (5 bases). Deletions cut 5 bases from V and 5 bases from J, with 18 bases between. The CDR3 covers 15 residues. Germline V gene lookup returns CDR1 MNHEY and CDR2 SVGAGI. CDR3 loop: CASSNRGTGGTEAFF. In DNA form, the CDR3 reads TGTGCCAGCAGTAACAGAGGGACGGGGGGGACTGAAGCTTTCTTT.

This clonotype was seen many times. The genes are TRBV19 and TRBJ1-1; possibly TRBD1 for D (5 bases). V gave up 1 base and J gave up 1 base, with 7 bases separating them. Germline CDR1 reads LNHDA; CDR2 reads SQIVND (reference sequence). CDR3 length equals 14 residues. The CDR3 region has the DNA TGTGCCAGTAGTATAGGCGGGGCGAACACTGAAGCTTTCTTT. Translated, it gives CASSIGGANTEAFF. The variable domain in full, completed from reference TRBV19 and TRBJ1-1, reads DGGITQSPKYLFRKEGQNVTLSCEQNLNHDAMYWYRQDPGQGLRLIYYSQIVNDFQKGDIAEGYSVSREKKESFPLTVTSAQKNPTAFYLCASSIGGANTEAFFGQGTRLTVV.

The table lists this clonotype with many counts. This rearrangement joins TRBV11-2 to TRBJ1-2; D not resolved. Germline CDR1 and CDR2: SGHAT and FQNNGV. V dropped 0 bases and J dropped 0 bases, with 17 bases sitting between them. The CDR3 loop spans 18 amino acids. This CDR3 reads CASSLDSGDPAANYGYTF. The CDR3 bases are TGTGCCAGCAGCTTAGATAGCGGCGACCCTGCTGCTAACTATGGCTACACCTTC.

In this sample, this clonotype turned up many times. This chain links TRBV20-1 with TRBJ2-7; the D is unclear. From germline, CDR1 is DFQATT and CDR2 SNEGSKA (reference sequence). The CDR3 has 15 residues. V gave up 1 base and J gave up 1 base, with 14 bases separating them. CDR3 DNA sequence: TGCAGTGCTAGAGTGTCAGGCCGCCAATCCTACGAGCAGTACTTC. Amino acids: CSARVSGRQSYEQYF.

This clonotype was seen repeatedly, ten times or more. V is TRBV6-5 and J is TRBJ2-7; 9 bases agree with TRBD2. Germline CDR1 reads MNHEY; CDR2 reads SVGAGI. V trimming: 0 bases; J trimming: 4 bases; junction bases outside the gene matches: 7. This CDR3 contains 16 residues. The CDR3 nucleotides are TGTGCCAGCAGTTACTCGACGTTAGCGGGGGTGTACGAGCAGTACTTC. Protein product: CASSYSTLAGVYEQYF.

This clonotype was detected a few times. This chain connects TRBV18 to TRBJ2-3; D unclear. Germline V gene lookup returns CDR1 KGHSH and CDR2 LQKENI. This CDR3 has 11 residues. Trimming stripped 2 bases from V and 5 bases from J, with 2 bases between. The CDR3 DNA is TGTGCCAGCTCACCAAGAGATACGCAGTATTTT. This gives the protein CASSPRDTQYF.

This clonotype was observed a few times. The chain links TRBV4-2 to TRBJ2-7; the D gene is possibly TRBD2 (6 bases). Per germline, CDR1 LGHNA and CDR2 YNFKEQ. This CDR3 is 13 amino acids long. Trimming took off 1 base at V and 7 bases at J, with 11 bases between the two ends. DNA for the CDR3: TGTGCCAGCAGCCAAGGCGGCGGGGTGGAGCAGTACTTC. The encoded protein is CASSQGGGVEQYF.

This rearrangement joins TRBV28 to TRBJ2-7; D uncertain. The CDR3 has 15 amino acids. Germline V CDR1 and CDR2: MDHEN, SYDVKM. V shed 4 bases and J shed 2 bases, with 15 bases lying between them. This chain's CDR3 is CASSSPRTKAYEQYF. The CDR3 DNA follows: TGTGCCAGCAGTTCTCCCCGAACAAAGGCCTACGAGCAGTACTTC.

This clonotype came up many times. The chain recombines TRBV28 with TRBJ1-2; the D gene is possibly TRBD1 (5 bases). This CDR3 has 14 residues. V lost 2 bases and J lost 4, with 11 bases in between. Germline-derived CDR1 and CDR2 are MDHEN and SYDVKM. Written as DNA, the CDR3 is TGTGCCAGCAGTTTAGAGGGGAGGGCCTATGGCTACACCTTC. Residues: CASSLEGRAYGYTF.

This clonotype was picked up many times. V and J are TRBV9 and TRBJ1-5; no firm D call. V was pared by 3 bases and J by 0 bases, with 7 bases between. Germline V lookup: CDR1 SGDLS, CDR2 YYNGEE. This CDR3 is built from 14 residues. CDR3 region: CASSAWGSNQPQHF. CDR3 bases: TGTGCCAGCAGCGCGTGGGGTAGCAATCAGCCCCAGCATTTT.

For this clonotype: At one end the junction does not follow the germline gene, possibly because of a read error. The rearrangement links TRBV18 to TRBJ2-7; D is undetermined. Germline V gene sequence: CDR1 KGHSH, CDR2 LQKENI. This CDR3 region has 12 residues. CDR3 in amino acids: CASSSTSYDQYF. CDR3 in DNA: TGTGCCAGCTCGTCGACATCCTACGATCAGTACTTC.

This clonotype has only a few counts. CDR3 region: CASSFRASGNTIYF. The CDR3 DNA follows: TGTGCCAGCAGCTTTAGGGCATCTGGAAACACCATATATTTT. This sequence joins TRBV7-2 and TRBJ1-3; no clear D gene. The germline V gene has CDR1 SGHTA and CDR2 FQGNSA. The CDR3 is 14 residues long. V gave up 3 bases and J gave up 1 base, with 7 bases separating them. Complete variable domain (other parts from reference TRBV7-2 and TRBJ1-3): GAGVSQSPSNKVTEKGKDVELRCDPISGHTALYWYRQSLGQGLEFLIYFQGNSAPDKSGLPSDRFSAERTGGSVSTLTIQRTQQEDSAVYLCASSFRASGNTIYFGEGSWLTVV.

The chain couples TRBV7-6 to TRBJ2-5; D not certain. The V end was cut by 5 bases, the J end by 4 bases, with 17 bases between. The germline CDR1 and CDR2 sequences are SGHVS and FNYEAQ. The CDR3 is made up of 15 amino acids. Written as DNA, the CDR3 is TGTGCCAGCAGCGGAGCCCTAACCCTGGGAGAGACCCAGTACTTC. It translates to CASSGALTLGETQYF.

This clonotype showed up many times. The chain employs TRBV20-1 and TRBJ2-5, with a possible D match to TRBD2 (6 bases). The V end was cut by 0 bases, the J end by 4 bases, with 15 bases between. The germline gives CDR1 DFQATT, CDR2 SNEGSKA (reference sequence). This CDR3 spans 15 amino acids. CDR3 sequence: CSARDIGGPSETQYF. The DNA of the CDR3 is TGCAGTGCTAGAGATATCGGGGGACCCTCAGAGACCCAGTACTTC.

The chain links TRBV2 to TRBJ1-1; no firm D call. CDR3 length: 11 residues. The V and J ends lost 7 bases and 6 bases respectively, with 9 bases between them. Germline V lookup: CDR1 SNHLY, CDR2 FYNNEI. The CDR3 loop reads CASTGLSEAFF. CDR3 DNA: TGTGCCAGCACGGGCTTGTCTGAAGCTTTCTTT.

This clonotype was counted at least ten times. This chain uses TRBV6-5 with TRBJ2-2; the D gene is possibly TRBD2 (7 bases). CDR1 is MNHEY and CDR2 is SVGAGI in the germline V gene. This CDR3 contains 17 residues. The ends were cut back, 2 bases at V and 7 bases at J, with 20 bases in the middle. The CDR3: CASSYAVGGRSGGELFF. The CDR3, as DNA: TGTGCCAGCAGTTACGCCGTCGGGGGGCGCAGTGGCGGGGAGCTGTTTTTT.